This T cell receptor (beta chain) is from a study of T-cell memory formation after mild COVID-19. About the research overall: The TCR clusters were mostly specific to one donor.

This clonotype was observed a handful of times. A single record per CDR3 protein comes from TCRdb applying MiXCR to the 5' RACE reads. The sample contains fewer than 500,000 distinct CDR3 sequences, 20% to 25% of which appear only once. CDR1 and CDR2 (germline): SGHRS, YFSETQ. Between the trimmed V and J ends, which lost 3 bases and 6 bases, there was a span of 9 bases. This CDR3 has 12 amino acids. The chain recombines TRBV5-1 with TRBJ1-1; D is uncertain. Sequencing was carried out using PBMCs or a T cell subset sorted from them (not recorded which). This clonotype was sampled from an adult woman who had mild COVID-19 (a few samples of this study predate the infection). Cell type and time point are not known. The CDR3 protein is CASSSDGPEAFF. In nucleotides, the CDR3 is TGCGCCAGCAGCTCCGACGGACCTGAAGCTTTCTTT.